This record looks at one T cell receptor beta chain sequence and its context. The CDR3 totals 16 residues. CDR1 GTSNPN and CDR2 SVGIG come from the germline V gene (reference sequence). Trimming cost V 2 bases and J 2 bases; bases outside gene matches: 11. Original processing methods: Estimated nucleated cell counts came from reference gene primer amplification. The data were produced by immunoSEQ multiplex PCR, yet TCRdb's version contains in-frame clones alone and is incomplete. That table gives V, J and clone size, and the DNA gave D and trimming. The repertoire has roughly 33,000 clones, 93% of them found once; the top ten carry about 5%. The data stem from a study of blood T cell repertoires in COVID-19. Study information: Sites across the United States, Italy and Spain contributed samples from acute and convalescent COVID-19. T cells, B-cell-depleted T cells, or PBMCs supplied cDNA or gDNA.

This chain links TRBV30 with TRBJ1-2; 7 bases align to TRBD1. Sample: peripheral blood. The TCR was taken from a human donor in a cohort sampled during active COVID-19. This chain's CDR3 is CAWSKNVGQRNYGYTF. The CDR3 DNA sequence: TGTGCCTGGAGTAAAAACGTGGGACAGAGGAACTATGGCTACACCTTC.